This T cell receptor (beta chain) was identified in a study of EBV T-cell therapy then PD-1 blockade in nasopharyngeal carcinoma. Assay: immunoSEQ multiplex PCR; the TCRdb copy retains only in-frame clones and omits some. The table lists about 23,000 clones, nearly 85% of them singletons, with over 25% in the top ten. Treatment here: AdE1-LMPpoly-expanded autologous EBV-specific T-cell therapy followed by anti-PD-1 nivolumab. Comments on this clone: Its target is unknown.

Trimming took off 3 bases at V and 8 bases at J, with 13 bases between the two ends. CDR3 length equals 13 residues. Per the germline V gene, CDR1 is MGHRA and CDR2 is YSYEKL. The sample consisted of CD8+ T cells from blood, taken at roughly day 67 from a patient whose treatment included autologous EBV-specific T cells and nivolumab. The rearrangement links TRBV4-1 to TRBJ1-2; D gene unclear. This clonotype originated in a man between 35 and 55 years old with nasopharyngeal carcinoma. For the CDR3, the DNA is TGCGCCAGCAGCCAGGGTTTCAACAACGGCTACACCTTC. This encodes CASSQGFNNGYTF.